This TCR beta chain was identified during a study of cytomegalovirus exposure and HLA in healthy donors. Study-wide findings and caveats: V- and J-gene trimming in TCR beta was tied to a missense DCLRE1C variant by an analysis performed later. The later analysis indicated that the majority of CMV-associated TCR beta chains appeared HLA-restricted.

As concerns this clone: Antigen specificity is unknown.

This CDR3 region has 15 residues. V lost 2 bases and J lost 6; bases outside the gene matches: 7. CDR1 and CDR2 (germline): SGHAT, FQNNGV. PCR involved 60 Vbeta and 13 Jbeta primers. This table comes from immunoSEQ multiplex PCR, and its TCRdb copy is limited to in-frame clones, with some not included. There are around 150,000 clones in the sample, with approximately 2.6% held by the top ten. The clonotype comes from a middle-aged man in good health and CMV-seronegative. Sequencing input: PBMCs. The J gene is TRBJ1-2, the V gene TRBV11-2, with 9 bases fitting TRBD1. CDR3 residues: CASSLITGGAHGYTF. The CDR3 DNA reads TGTGCCAGCAGCTTAATTACAGGGGGCGCGCATGGCTACACCTTC.